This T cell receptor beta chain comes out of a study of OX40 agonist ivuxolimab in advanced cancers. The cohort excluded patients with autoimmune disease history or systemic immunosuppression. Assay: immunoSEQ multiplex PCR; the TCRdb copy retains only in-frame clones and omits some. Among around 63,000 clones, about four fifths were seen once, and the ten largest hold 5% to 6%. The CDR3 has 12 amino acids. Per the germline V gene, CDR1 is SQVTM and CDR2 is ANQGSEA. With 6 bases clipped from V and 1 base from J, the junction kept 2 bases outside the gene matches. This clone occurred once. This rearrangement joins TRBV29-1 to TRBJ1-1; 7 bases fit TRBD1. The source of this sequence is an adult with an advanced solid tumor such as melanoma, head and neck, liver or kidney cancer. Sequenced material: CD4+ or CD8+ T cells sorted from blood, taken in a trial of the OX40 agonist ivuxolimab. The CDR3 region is CSVGQANTEAFF. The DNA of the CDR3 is TGCAGCGTCGGACAGGCGAACACTGAAGCTTTCTTT.